This T cell receptor (beta chain) was recorded in a study of cytomegalovirus exposure and HLA in healthy donors. The study, taken as a whole, reports: Several of the most significant clusters were apparently associated with common viral pathogens in a later analysis.

In regard to this clone: Its antigen is not identified.

Trimming stripped 3 bases from V and 8 bases from J, with 13 bases between. The CDR3 loop spans 13 amino acids. From germline, CDR1 is MDHEN and CDR2 SYDVKM. 60 Vbeta and 13 Jbeta primers were used in PCR. Assay used: immunoSEQ multiplex PCR; TCRdb lists only in-frame clones, some missing. Here the sample spans 90,000 to 130,000 clones, 76% being singletons. Sequences were obtained from PBMCs. The J gene is TRBJ1-1, the V gene TRBV28; D is ambiguous. This clonotype originated in a man aged 25 to 45 in good health and CMV-seropositive. The CDR3 loop reads CASSLFESTEAFF. The CDR3 nucleotides are TGTGCCAGCAGTTTGTTCGAGTCAACCGAAGCTTTCTTT.